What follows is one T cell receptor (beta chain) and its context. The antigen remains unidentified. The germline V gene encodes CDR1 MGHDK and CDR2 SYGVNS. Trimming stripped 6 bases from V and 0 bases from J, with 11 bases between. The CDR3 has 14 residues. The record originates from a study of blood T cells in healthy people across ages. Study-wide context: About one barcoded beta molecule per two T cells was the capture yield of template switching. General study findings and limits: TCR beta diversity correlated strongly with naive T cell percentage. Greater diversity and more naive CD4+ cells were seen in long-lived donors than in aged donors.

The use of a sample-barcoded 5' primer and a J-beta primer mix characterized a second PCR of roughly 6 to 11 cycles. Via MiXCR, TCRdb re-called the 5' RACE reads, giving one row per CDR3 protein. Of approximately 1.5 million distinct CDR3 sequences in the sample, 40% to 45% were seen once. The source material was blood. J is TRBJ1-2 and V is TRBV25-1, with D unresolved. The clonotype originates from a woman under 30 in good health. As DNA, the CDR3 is TGTGCCAGCAGACCCCTCGGCACTAACTATGGCTACACCTTC. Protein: CASRPLGTNYGYTF.